This is a list of T cell receptor beta chains from one sample in a study of T cell responses to AZD1222 COVID-19 vaccine. TCRdb keeps only in-frame clones here, not all; method: immunoSEQ multiplex PCR. The sample includes about 60,000 clones, approximately 86% of them seen just once. Sample: peripheral blood, taken 28 days after the second AZD1222 dose. The receptor set was obtained from an adult who received the AZD1222 COVID-19 vaccine. The CDR3 runs from the conserved cysteine through the conserved F or W. The D gene is left open where the match is weak. Clone size is given for some rows only: seen once, a few or many times, or a class if the clone is expanded.

D,size,V,J,DNA,CDR3
-,-,TRBV28,TRBJ2-7,TGTGCCAGCAGTCAAGTGGCCCCTGACGAGCAGTACTTC,CASSQVAPDEQYF
-,-,TRBV2,TRBJ1-2,TGTGCCAGCAGTGGGCCTTCCGGAGGGTATGGCTACACCTTC,CASSGPSGGYGYTF
TRBD1,-,TRBV5-1,TRBJ1-5,TGCGCCAGCAGTCGAACAGGGGGCAATCAGCCCCAGCATTTT,CASSRTGGNQPQHF
-,-,TRBV5-1,TRBJ2-1,TGCGCCAGCAGCCCCGATCGGGGCGGGAATGAGCAGTTCTTC,CASSPDRGGNEQFF
TRBD2,once,TRBV6-5,TRBJ2-3,TGTGCCAGCAGTTACGGCACGGGAGGGCCGGGAGATACGCAGTATTTT,CASSYGTGGPGDTQYF
-,-,TRBV27,TRBJ1-6,TGTGCCAGCAGTCCCCGGGGGGGGTCGTATAATTCACCCCTCCACTTT,CASSPRGGSYNSPLHF
-,once,TRBV5-6,TRBJ1-2,TGTGCCAGCAGCCCGGCCACGGGTAACTATGGCTACACCTTC,CASSPATGNYGYTF
-,-,TRBV5-6,TRBJ2-7,TGTGCCAGCAGCTTCTCAAAACCGACTCTTAAGAAGTACTTC,CASSFSKPTLKKYF
TRBD2,-,TRBV11-2,TRBJ2-5,TGTGCCAGCGGACCGCAGGGAGGGCAGACCCAGTACTTC,CASGPQGGQTQYF
-,-,TRBV3-1/TRBV3-2,TRBJ2-7,TGTGCCAGCAGCCAAGTGCGTAGTGCAGGTTCCTACGAGCAGTACTTC,CASSQVRSAGSYEQYF
TRBD1,-,TRBV5-1,TRBJ1-5,TGCGCCAGCAGCACTGGGACAGGGGGTCCCAATCAGCCCCAGCATTTT,CASSTGTGGPNQPQHF
-,-,TRBV24-1,TRBJ1-5,TGTGCCACCAGTGAAGCTACCAGGGGTAGCAATCAGCCCCAGCATTTT,CATSEATRGSNQPQHF
-,-,TRBV3-1/TRBV3-2,TRBJ1-3,TGTGCCAGCAGCTCCTCGAGCTCTGGAAACACCATATATTTT,CASSSSSSGNTIYF
TRBD2,once,TRBV3-1/TRBV3-2,TRBJ2-4,TGTGCCAGCAGCCAAGATCGACTAGCGGGGGCTATAGCCAAAAACATTCAGTACTTC,CASSQDRLAGAIAKNIQYF
-,medium-sized,TRBV6-6,TRBJ2-7,TGTGCCAGCAGTTCGCCCACCTACGAGCAGTACTTC,CASSSPTYEQYF
TRBD2,-,TRBV28,TRBJ2-5,TGTGCCAGCAGCACGACTAGCGGGGGCCGTCAGACCCAGTACTTC,CASSTTSGGRQTQYF
-,-,TRBV28,TRBJ1-2,TGTGCCAGCAGTTTGAACCTCTATGACCGCTACACCTTC,CASSLNLYDRYTF
-,once,TRBV28,TRBJ2-1,TGTGCCAGCAGTGCTAGATTATTCTACAATGAGCAGTTCTTC,CASSARLFYNEQFF
-,-,TRBV5-4,TRBJ2-7,TGTGCCAGCAGCTTGGATAATAGACGCGAGCAGTACTTC,CASSLDNRREQYF
TRBD2,once,TRBV4-1,TRBJ2-7,TGCGCCAGCAGCCGGGGACTATTATACCTCGAGCAGTACTTC,CASSRGLLYLEQYF
-,-,TRBV3-1/TRBV3-2,TRBJ1-3,TGTGCCAGCAGCCAAGATTACTGGAGACAGACCTTAACTGGAAACACCATATATTTT,CASSQDYWRQTLTGNTIYF
TRBD1,-,TRBV19,TRBJ1-2,TGTGCCAGTAGGGACAGGGCAACGAGTCGCTATGGCTACACCTTC,CASRDRATSRYGYTF
-,-,TRBV19,TRBJ2-7,TGTGCCAGTAGTATCCCGGCAGGGGAGGGAATGTTGGACGAGCAGTACTTC,CASSIPAGEGMLDEQYF
-,-,TRBV18,TRBJ1-5,TGTGCCAGCTCACCAAACGGCCCCTATCAGCCCCAGCATTTT,CASSPNGPYQPQHF
-,-,TRBV9,TRBJ1-1,TGTGCCAGCAGCGTAGATCCGGGGTCGAACACTGAAGCTTTCTTT,CASSVDPGSNTEAFF
-,-,TRBV27,TRBJ1-5,TGTGCCAGCAGGGGAGGGCGAGTAGATAGCAATCAGCCCCAGCATTTT,CASRGGRVDSNQPQHF
-,-,TRBV20-1,TRBJ1-4,TGCAGTGTAAGTGACAGTGAAAAACTGTTTTTT,CSVSDSEKLFF
-,-,TRBV3-1/TRBV3-2,TRBJ1-6,TGTGCCAGCAGCCAAGGACGGGAATATAATTCACCCCTCCACTTT,CASSQGREYNSPLHF
TRBD2,-,TRBV24-1,TRBJ2-1,TGTGCCACCAGTGCGGACTTCGGGGCTAGCGGGAGACATGAGCAGTTCTTC,CATSADFGASGRHEQFF
TRBD1,-,TRBV10-3,TRBJ2-7,TGTGCCATCAGTCGTTCCTTGACAGGGGAGGCCGAGCAGTACTTC,CAISRSLTGEAEQYF
TRBD1,-,TRBV2,TRBJ2-5,TGTGCCAGCAGTGGACAGGGGGTGACCCAGTACTTC,CASSGQGVTQYF
TRBD1,-,TRBV27,TRBJ1-5,TGTGCCACTCGAGACAGGGGAGATCAGCCCCAGCATTTT,CATRDRGDQPQHF
TRBD1,-,TRBV6-6,TRBJ2-5,TGTGCCAGCAGTTACTCGAGGGCAGGGGGCGGCGAGACCCAGTACTTC,CASSYSRAGGGETQYF
-,once,TRBV7-8,TRBJ1-3,TGTGCCAGCAGCCATAGGGGCTCTGGAAACACCATATATTTT,CASSHRGSGNTIYF
-,-,TRBV7-9,TRBJ1-3,TGTGCCAGCAGCTTAAAGGGTATTAGAGGAAACACCATATATTTT,CASSLKGIRGNTIYF
TRBD2,-,TRBV3-1/TRBV3-2,TRBJ2-1,TGTGCCAGCAGCCCTAGGACTAGCGGGAGAAATGAGCAGTTCTTC,CASSPRTSGRNEQFF
TRBD2,-,TRBV2,TRBJ2-5,TGTGCCATCCCTGGGGAGGGGCTAGAGACCCAGTACTTC,CAIPGEGLETQYF
TRBD2,-,TRBV7-8,TRBJ2-3,TGTGCCAGCAGCTCCGGACTAGCGGAGGGCACAGATACGCAGTATTTT,CASSSGLAEGTDTQYF
-,-,TRBV25-1,TRBJ2-3,TGTGCCAGCAGCGTACGCGGGGCAGATACGCAGTATTTT,CASSVRGADTQYF
-,-,TRBV18,TRBJ2-6,TGTGCCAGCTCACCACAGCGGAGCTCTGGGGCCAACGTCCTGACTTTC,CASSPQRSSGANVLTF
-,-,TRBV3-1/TRBV3-2,TRBJ2-7,TGTGCCAGCAGTCGGTCCGGGACCTCCAGCGAGCAGTACTTC,CASSRSGTSSEQYF
TRBD1,-,TRBV11-2,TRBJ1-6,TGTGCCAGCAGCGGGGGGACAGGGTATAATTCACCCCTCCACTTT,CASSGGTGYNSPLHF
-,-,TRBV19,TRBJ1-3,TGTGCCAGTAGTCCAGGAGTCTACGGAAACACCATATATTTT,CASSPGVYGNTIYF
TRBD1,once,TRBV28,TRBJ1-1,TGTGCCAGCAGTTTATCAGACAGGGGGCTCGCTGAAGCTTTCTTT,CASSLSDRGLAEAFF
TRBD2,-,TRBV4-1,TRBJ2-3,TGCGCCAGCAGCCAAGATCGGCCCCGGGGGGGCACAGATACGCAGTATTTT,CASSQDRPRGGTDTQYF
TRBD2,-,TRBV3-1/TRBV3-2,TRBJ2-3,TGTGCCAGCAGTACTAGCGGGGTCTCAGATACGCAGTATTTT,CASSTSGVSDTQYF
-,-,TRBV6-6,TRBJ2-7,TGTGCCAGCAGTTACAGGGATGGGGAGCAGTACTTC,CASSYRDGEQYF
-,-,TRBV27,TRBJ1-4,TGTGCCAGCAGTTTGGGTCAGGGGTATGGAAAACTGTTTTTT,CASSLGQGYGKLFF
-,-,TRBV2,TRBJ2-5,TGTGCCAGCAGTGAACCTGTAGGGGGAGGGGAGACCCAGTACTTC,CASSEPVGGGETQYF
-,-,TRBV5-6,TRBJ2-7,TGTGCCAGCAGCTTGTTCTTGTCGGGAACCTACGAGCAGTACTTC,CASSLFLSGTYEQYF
TRBD1,-,TRBV10-1,TRBJ2-6,TGCGCCAGCGGGCCGGGACAGGGGGCGATAGGGGCCAACGTCCTGACTTTC,CASGPGQGAIGANVLTF
-,-,TRBV5-8,TRBJ1-5,TGTGCCAGCAGCTCAGAAAAGGGTTCAGGATTGGCACAGCCCCAGCATTTT,CASSSEKGSGLAQPQHF
-,-,TRBV18,TRBJ2-1,TGTGCCAGCTCACCACCGACGGGGATGGCCAATGAGCAGTTCTTC,CASSPPTGMANEQFF
TRBD1,-,TRBV6-5,TRBJ1-3,TGTGCCAGCAGTTATGGACAGGAGAGCTCTGGAAACACCATATATTTT,CASSYGQESSGNTIYF
-,-,TRBV11-3,TRBJ1-4,TGTGCCAGCAGCCCCGACAGGACCCTAAATGAAAAACTGTTTTTT,CASSPDRTLNEKLFF